The source of this T cell receptor beta chain is a study of CD8 T cells in Susac syndrome. V was pared by 0 bases and J by 3 bases, with 15 bases between. In germline, CDR1 is SQVTM, CDR2 ANQGSEA. CDR3 length: 15 amino acids. RNA was extracted with the RNeasy kit, and a quantity of roughly 0.5 to 1 ug was reverse transcribed using random hexamers. TCRdb used MiXCR to reprocess the immunoSEQ multiplex PCR reads, holding one entry per CDR3 protein. This repertoire shows hundreds of thousands of distinct CDR3 sequences, approximately 84% found once; its top ten account for around 0.12%. The material sequenced was CD8+ T cells from PBMCs. This sequence originates from a human donor with multiple sclerosis. This rearrangement joins TRBV29-1 to TRBJ2-7; no reliable D call. The CDR3 region is CSVEDPHARNYEQYF. The CDR3 region has the DNA TGCAGCGTTGAAGATCCGCATGCCAGGAACTACGAGCAGTACTTC.